This T cell receptor (beta chain) was found in a study of early T cells in non-severe SARS-CoV-2 infection. MiXCR, run by TCRdb on the 5' RACE reads, gives a single entry per CDR3 protein. The repertoire holds roughly 86,000 distinct CDR3 sequences, with around 5.6% as singletons. Deletions cut 1 base from V and 5 bases from J, with 12 bases between. CDR3 size: 16 residues. Germline V CDR1 and CDR2: MDHEN, SYDVKM. The material sequenced was whole blood. This receptor was obtained from an adult who was a healthcare worker with PCR-confirmed SARS-CoV-2 infection or an uninfected control (not recorded which). The chain links TRBV28 to TRBJ1-6, with D perhaps matching TRBD1 (5 bases). CDR3 sequence: CASSLSTGTDNSPLHF. The CDR3 bases are TGTGCCAGCAGTTTATCCACCGGGACGGATAATTCACCCCTCCACTTT.